This T cell receptor beta chain originates from a study of shared clonotypes between healthy human individuals. Whole-study results and caveats: Investigators collected only blood, and repertoires in tissues likely differ. Having only a few donors restricted how much genetic and exposure-history diversity was captured. Naive CD4 clonotypes were shared across a handful of donors at roughly 5%. Some clonotypes were shared by all four sorted-subset donors, while others were not shared. The non-shared ones had lower generation probabilities than the shared ones.

This clone was counted a few times. Antigen: not known. Clones were read by immunoSEQ multiplex PCR, and TCRdb kept only the in-frame ones, dropping some. This sample has around 2.1 million clones, with approximately 94% found just once. This CDR3 is 15 amino acids long. Losses at the gene ends were 5 bases for V and 0 bases for J; bases not matched to a gene: 5. Germline CDR1 reads SEHNR; CDR2 reads FQNEAQ (reference sequence). Terminally differentiated effector memory CD45RA+ cells were excluded by CCR7 positive selection of CD45RO-negative cells. Sequencing used naive CD8+ T cells from PBMCs. The sequence derives from a man younger than 35 in good health. Some clones in this sample may be carry-over from other donors' samples. The chain uses TRBV7-9 and TRBJ1-1; 8 bases match TRBD1. The CDR3 sequence: CASSLRDRLNTEAFF. CDR3 nucleotides: TGTGCCAGCAGCCTCCGGGACAGGTTGAACACTGAAGCTTTCTTT.